These T cell receptor beta chains were read from a single sample in a study of immune heterogeneity within non-small cell lung tumors. Each CDR3 protein gets one entry after TCRdb re-called the multiplex PCR reads with MiXCR. The table lists about 23,000 distinct CDR3 sequences, 25% to 30% of them singletons. The sequenced sample consisted of lung tumor tissue. The receptors derive from a man between 40 and 49 years old with non-small cell lung cancer. Both conserved end residues are part of each CDR3. D genes are given only for firm matches. Rows give clone size only sometimes, using once, few, many, or a class for an expanded clone.

TRBV20-1,-,TRBD1,TRBJ2-5,CSARDPGQGAGETQYF,TGCAGTGCTAGAGACCCTGGACAGGGGGCTGGAGAGACCCAGTACTTC
TRBV11-3,many,TRBD1,TRBJ1-6,CASSRIGTGKQNSPLHF,TGTGCCAGCAGCCGTATTGGGACAGGGAAGCAGAATTCACCCCTCCACTTT
TRBV5-8,many,-,TRBJ2-7,CASSLGPGESSYEQYF,TGTGCCAGCAGCTTGGGTCCGGGGGAGAGCTCCTACGAGCAGTACTTC
TRBV18,few,TRBD1,TRBJ1-4,CASSRRQGAEEKLFF,TGTGCCAGCTCACGTAGACAGGGGGCTGAAGAAAAACTGTTTTTT
TRBV3-1,few,TRBD2,TRBJ2-1,CASSQDGSSGRRNNEQFF,TGTGCCAGCAGCCAAGATGGGTCGAGCGGGAGGCGAAACAATGAGCAGTTCTTC
TRBV6-5,-,-,TRBJ1-6,CASSNHPGQRKSPLHF,TGTGCCAGCAGTAACCACCCGGGACAAAGAAAATCACCCCTCCACTTT
TRBV11-1,many,-,TRBJ1-2,CASSFGQTSSGYTF,TGTGCCAGCAGCTTCGGACAGACTTCCTCTGGCTACACCTTC
TRBV7-9,-,-,TRBJ1-1,CASSHLVSTVYTEAFF,TGTGCCAGCAGCCACCTCGTGTCGACGGTCTACACTGAAGCTTTCTTT
TRBV4-1,many,TRBD2,TRBJ2-3,CASSQGGLAVSTDTQYF,TGCGCCAGCAGCCAAGGGGGACTAGCAGTTAGCACAGATACGCAGTATTTT
TRBV19,few,-,TRBJ1-2,CASSMTGADGYTF,TGTGCCAGTAGTATGACGGGGGCTGATGGCTACACCTTC
TRBV6-1,many,-,TRBJ1-1,CASSEFLNTEAFF,TGTGCCAGCAGTGAGTTCCTGAACACTGAAGCTTTCTTT
TRBV19,-,-,TRBJ2-2,CASNKPPWGDTGELFF,TGTGCCAGTAACAAGCCGCCATGGGGGGACACCGGGGAGCTGTTTTTT
TRBV4-3,few,-,TRBJ2-2,CASSPERANTGELFF,TGCGCCAGCAGCCCCGAGCGGGCGAACACCGGGGAGCTGTTTTTT
TRBV24-1,few,TRBD2,TRBJ2-3,CATSDAQREDTDTQYF,TGTGCCACCAGTGATGCCCAGCGGGAGGACACAGATACGCAGTATTTT
TRBV18,many,TRBD1,TRBJ2-7,CASSSKRDSPYEQYF,TGTGCCAGCTCATCGAAACGGGACAGCCCCTACGAGCAGTACTTC
TRBV12-3/TRBV12-4,medium-sized,-,TRBJ1-4,CASSVAGRRNEKLFF,TGTGCCAGCAGTGTCGCGGGACGGAGGAATGAAAAACTGTTTTTT
TRBV27,-,-,TRBJ1-1,CASSLNVVGVRAFF,TGTGCCAGCAGTCTCAACGTGGTTGGGGTTAGAGCTTTCTTT
TRBV4-2,many,-,TRBJ2-7,CASSLYFNYEQYF,TGTGCCAGCAGCCTATATTTCAACTACGAGCAGTACTTC
TRBV2,many,-,TRBJ1-6,CASMQGTNSPLHF,TGTGCCAGCATGCAGGGTACAAATTCACCCCTCCACTTT
TRBV18,few,TRBD2,TRBJ2-7,CASSPRVAGSYEQYF,TGTGCCAGCTCACCCCGGGTAGCGGGGTCCTACGAGCAGTACTTC
TRBV11-3,many,TRBD2,TRBJ2-1,CASSLVGRAHEEQFF,TGTGCCAGCAGCTTAGTCGGGAGGGCCCACGAAGAGCAGTTCTTC
TRBV4-2,few,TRBD2,TRBJ2-5,CASSQEVPSGPETQYF,TGTGCCAGCAGCCAAGAGGTTCCTAGCGGACCAGAGACCCAGTACTTC
TRBV18,-,-,TRBJ1-1,CASSPNSGNTEAFF,TGTGCCAGCTCACCTAACAGTGGGAACACTGAAGCTTTCTTT
TRBV20-1,many,-,TRBJ1-1,CSASWRVDTEAFF,TGCAGTGCTAGCTGGAGGGTGGACACTGAAGCTTTCTTT
TRBV6-1,many,TRBD2,TRBJ2-1,CASSGASGSSYNEQFF,TGTGCCAGCAGTGGCGCTAGCGGGAGCTCCTACAATGAGCAGTTCTTC
TRBV3-1,-,-,TRBJ2-1,CASSLIGGYNEQFF,TGTGCCAGCAGTCTCATTGGGGGTTACAATGAGCAGTTCTTC